At least ten counts were recorded for the clone carrying this TCR beta chain. The authors prepared the TCRbeta library with unique molecular identifiers. MiXCR was run by TCRdb on the PCR reads, yielding one entry per CDR3 protein. Of hundreds of thousands of distinct CDR3 sequences in the sample, around a sixth were seen once. The sample is drawn from a study of T-cell reconstitution after alpha-beta-depleted transplantation in children. The germline CDR1 and CDR2 sequences are DFQATT and SNEGSKA (reference sequence). The CDR3 length is 15 residues. V shed 6 bases and J shed 4 bases, with 18 bases lying between them.

The chain uses TRBV20-1 and TRBJ1-4, with D uncertain. The sequence was collected from a human donor who donated a stem cell graft to a child with acute myeloid leukemia. This specimen was PBMCs from the stem cell graft donor, taken from the stem cell graft. The CDR3 protein is CSARTVEAGNEKLFF. The CDR3 nucleotides read TGCAGTGCCCGAACGGTTGAGGCCGGTAATGAAAAACTGTTTTTT.